What follows are 9 T cell receptor beta chains derived from one specimen sequenced in a study of beta chain features in type 1 diabetes. Study results and limitations: Type 1 diabetes patients had TCRB CDR3s that were shorter (moderately but significantly so) in all four CD4+ subsets.

Their cognate antigens are unknown. Every bit of the isolated RNA underwent reverse transcription, so sequencing read expressed TCRB transcripts. This table comes from immunoSEQ multiplex PCR, and its TCRdb copy is limited to in-frame clones, with some not included. In the table there are 160,000 or so clones, 9% of which are singletons. Sequencing was done on a sample of central memory CD4+ T cells from blood. Source of these receptors: a woman aged 25 to 39 with type 1 diabetes.

This clone was seen more than once but under ten times. V is TRBV7-9 and J is TRBJ2-1; TRBD2 agrees at 10 bases. CDR3 length: 15 amino acids. Germline V CDR1 and CDR2: SEHNR, FQNEAQ (reference sequence). The trim removed 6 bases at V and 3 bases at J, leaving 5 bases unmatched. CDR3 amino acids: CASSSSGSIYNEQFF. The CDR3 region has the DNA TGTGCCAGCAGTTCTAGCGGGAGTATCTACAATGAGCAGTTCTTC.

This clone has just a few counts. The genes are TRBV30 and TRBJ1-2, with D possibly being TRBD1 (6 bases). The length of the CDR3 is 12 residues. V dropped 3 bases and J dropped 8 bases, with 13 bases sitting between them. Per the germline V gene, CDR1 is GTSNPN and CDR2 is SVGIG (reference sequence). The CDR3, as DNA: TGTGCCTGGAGACTATTAGGGGGAGGCTACACCTTC. Translation gives CAWRLLGGGYTF. Full variable domain (missing parts from reference TRBV30 and TRBJ1-2): SQTIHQWPATLVQPVGSPLSLECTVEGTSNPNLYWYRQAAGRGLQLLFYSVGIGQISSEVPQNLSASRPQDRQFILSSKKLLLSDSGFYLCAWRLLGGGYTFGSGTRLTVV.

This clone came up a few times. This chain joins TRBV30 and TRBJ2-5; TRBD2 is a possible D gene (7 bases). This CDR3 region has 16 residues. The germline gives CDR1 GTSNPN, CDR2 SVGIG (reference sequence). Trimming took off 0 bases at V and 3 bases at J, with 17 bases between the two ends. CDR3 nucleotides: TGTGCCTGGAGTGTACGAGGAGGGGGGGGGAAAGAGACCCAGTACTTC. Its translation is CAWSVRGGGGKETQYF. Complete variable domain (other parts from reference TRBV30 and TRBJ2-5): SQTIHQWPATLVQPVGSPLSLECTVEGTSNPNLYWYRQAAGRGLQLLFYSVGIGQISSEVPQNLSASRPQDRQFILSSKKLLLSDSGFYLCAWSVRGGGGKETQYFGPGTRLLVL.

Only a few counts were recorded for this clone. The rearrangement links TRBV7-9 to TRBJ1-4; D possibly corresponds to TRBD1 (5 bases). This CDR3 has 15 residues. Germline CDR1 and CDR2: SEHNR and FQNEAQ (reference sequence). With 5 bases removed from V and 0 bases from J, the gap between germline ends came to 10 bases. The CDR3 DNA sequence: TGTGCCAGCAGCCAGACAGTCGCAACTAATGAAAAACTGTTTTTT. This codes for CASSQTVATNEKLFF.

This chain links TRBV7-8 with TRBJ2-1, with 7 bases identical to TRBD2. The V gene's germline CDR1 is SGHVS and CDR2 FQNEAQ. The CDR3 has 17 residues. The J segment lost 8 bases and the V segment lost 8 bases, leaving 21 bases of the junction unmatched. The CDR3 protein is CASAHRVAGTRGDEQFF. The DNA of the CDR3 is TGTGCCAGCGCGCATAGAGTAGCGGGCACGAGAGGGGATGAGCAGTTCTTC.

The chain's CDR3 is CASSLVSSRNTDTQYF. Written as DNA, the CDR3 is TGCGCCAGCAGCTTGGTTTCTAGCCGTAACACAGATACGCAGTATTTT. The rearrangement links TRBV5-1 to TRBJ2-3; tentatively, D is TRBD2 (5 bases). Trimming removed 0 bases at V and 2 bases at J, with 13 bases between. Germline assignment: CDR1 SGHRS and CDR2 YFSETQ. The length of the CDR3 is 16 residues. The full variable domain, completed using reference TRBV5-1 and TRBJ2-3, is KAGVTQTPRYLIKTRGQQVTLSCSPISGHRSVSWYQQTPGQGLQFLFEYFSETQRNKGNFPGRFSGRQFSNSRSEMNVSTLELGDSALYLCASSLVSSRNTDTQYFGPGTRLTVL.

This clone was counted between two and nine times. The rearrangement uses TRBV6-6 and TRBJ2-7; 10 bases match TRBD2. Germline V CDR1 and CDR2: MNHNY, SVGAGI (reference sequence). Losses at the gene ends were 2 bases for V and 5 bases for J; bases not matched to a gene: 6. The CDR3 spans 15 residues. CDR3 sequence: CASSYGTSGTNEQYF. CDR3 coding DNA: TGTGCCAGCAGTTACGGAACTAGCGGGACTAACGAGCAGTACTTC.

The CDR3 is CASSSGDRFDEQYF. DNA of the CDR3: TGTGCCAGCAGTTCCGGGGACAGATTCGACGAGCAGTACTTC. The V and J genes are TRBV28 and TRBJ2-7; 7 bases line up with TRBD1. With V trimmed by 4 bases and J by 5 bases, 8 bases remained unmatched. The CDR3 runs to 14 residues. Germline values: CDR1 MDHEN, CDR2 SYDVKM.

This rearrangement joins TRBV9 to TRBJ2-3; 9 nucleotides agree with TRBD2. V lost 2 bases, J lost 6 bases, and 7 bases stayed unmatched. This CDR3 region has 15 residues. Germline V gene data show CDR1 as SGDLS and CDR2 as YYNGEE. Here the CDR3 DNA reads TGTGCCAGCAGCGTGGTACGCGGGAGGGGGGATACGCAGTATTTT. It is translated as CASSVVRGRGDTQYF.